These T cell receptor beta chains were read from a single sample in a study of blood T cell repertoires in COVID-19. Here immunoSEQ multiplex PCR was the method, and the copy in TCRdb shows in-frame clones only, minus some. The repertoire holds about 53,000 clones, with 70% to 90% as singletons. Material: peripheral blood. All receptors come from a man aged 70 or older with active COVID-19. Each CDR3 is given with its conserved first and last residue. The order of the fields is V gene, J gene, D gene, clone size, CDR3 DNA, CDR3 protein. The D gene is left open where the match is weak. Clone size appears in some rows only: once, few, many, or a class for an expanded clone.

v_gene: TRBV7-9
j_gene: TRBJ1-1
d_gene: TRBD1
abundance: .
CDR3nt: TGTGCCAGCAGCTTTGACAGGGGCACTGAAGCTTTCTTT
CDR3aa: CASSFDRGTEAFF

v_gene: TRBV7-9
j_gene: TRBJ2-5
d_gene: TRBD2
abundance: few
CDR3nt: TGTGCCAGCAGCCCAACTAGCGAGGAGACCCAGTACTTC
CDR3aa: CASSPTSEETQYF

v_gene: TRBV19
j_gene: TRBJ2-7
d_gene: TRBD1
abundance: .
CDR3nt: TGTGCCAGTAGCCCGGGACAGAGCTACGAGCAGTACTTC
CDR3aa: CASSPGQSYEQYF

v_gene: TRBV15
j_gene: TRBJ2-3
d_gene: .
abundance: .
CDR3nt: TGTGCCACCAGCTCCACACTAGCACATACGCAGTATTTT
CDR3aa: CATSSTLAHTQYF

v_gene: TRBV6-2/TRBV6-3
j_gene: TRBJ1-1
d_gene: TRBD1
abundance: .
CDR3nt: TGTGCCAGCAGTTATAAGACCCGGGACAGGACTTTTGAAGCTTTCTTT
CDR3aa: CASSYKTRDRTFEAFF

v_gene: TRBV6-5
j_gene: TRBJ2-7
d_gene: TRBD1
abundance: .
CDR3nt: TGTGCCACACGGGACAGGGGAAACTACGAGCAGTACTTC
CDR3aa: CATRDRGNYEQYF

v_gene: TRBV19
j_gene: TRBJ2-4
d_gene: TRBD1
abundance: .
CDR3nt: TGTGCCAGTAGACAGAAGGCCGGGACAGGGTATGCCAAAAACATTCAGTACTTC
CDR3aa: CASRQKAGTGYAKNIQYF

v_gene: TRBV7-2
j_gene: TRBJ1-2
d_gene: TRBD1
abundance: .
CDR3nt: TGTGCCAGCAGCTTCGACAGGGGCGGCTACACCTTC
CDR3aa: CASSFDRGGYTF

v_gene: TRBV10-3
j_gene: TRBJ1-2
d_gene: .
abundance: .
CDR3nt: TGTGCCACCCTGGACAACAACTATGGCTACACCTTC
CDR3aa: CATLDNNYGYTF

v_gene: TRBV7-2
j_gene: TRBJ2-1
d_gene: TRBD2
abundance: .
CDR3nt: TGTGCCAGCAGCTTAGAGAGCGGGGGGAACAATGAGCAGTTCTTC
CDR3aa: CASSLESGGNNEQFF

v_gene: TRBV14
j_gene: TRBJ2-2
d_gene: TRBD2
abundance: .
CDR3nt: TGTGCCAGCAGCCAAGATATGGGACTAGCGGGGGGAACCGGGGAGCTGTTTTTT
CDR3aa: CASSQDMGLAGGTGELFF